Below are 30 T cell receptor beta chains sequenced from a single sample in a study of blood T cell repertoires in COVID-19. TCRdb's copy holds only in-frame clones and misses some; the assay was immunoSEQ multiplex PCR. The top ten hold around a fifth of the sample, which has about 200,000 clones, 70% to 90% seen once. The sequenced material came from peripheral blood. Receptors originate from a man between 60 and 75 years old with active or convalescent COVID-19.

The chain recombines TRBV6-1 with TRBJ1-1; 9 positions match TRBD1. V trimming: 2 bases; J trimming: 5 bases; junction bases outside the gene matches: 9. This CDR3 contains 16 residues. CDR1 is MNHNS and CDR2 is SASEGT in the germline V gene. The CDR3 protein is CASSELKGQGRTEAFF. The DNA of the CDR3 is TGTGCCAGCAGTGAATTAAAAGGACAGGGGAGAACTGAAGCTTTCTTT.

This clone was detected only a few times. V usage is TRBV19 and J usage is TRBJ1-2; 9 bases are shared with TRBD1. The CDR3 is made up of 17 amino acids. V shed 7 bases and J 1 base; nucleotides not matched to a gene: 13. Germline V gene sequence: CDR1 LNHDA, CDR2 SQIVND (reference sequence). CDR3 nucleotide sequence: TGTGCCAGTACCCCCAACGCCGGGACAGGGTTTAACTATGGCTACACCTTC. Translating gives CASTPNAGTGFNYGYTF. Looking up the rest from reference TRBV19 and TRBJ1-2 gives the full variable domain: DGGITQSPKYLFRKEGQNVTLSCEQNLNHDAMYWYRQDPGQGLRLIYYSQIVNDFQKGDIAEGYSVSREKKESFPLTVTSAQKNPTAFYLCASTPNAGTGFNYGYTFGSGTRLTVV.

The chain recombines TRBV6-5 with TRBJ2-3, with 9 bases matching TRBD1. The germline gives CDR1 MNHEY, CDR2 SVGAGI. This CDR3 spans 15 amino acids. Trimming at V came to 6 bases and at J to 2 bases, leaving 6 bases not matched to a gene. The chain's CDR3 is CASRTGTGITDTQYF. As DNA, the CDR3 is TGTGCCAGCAGAACCGGGACAGGGATCACAGATACGCAGTATTTT.

The chain uses TRBV6-5 and TRBJ1-2; D not resolved. The germline CDR1 and CDR2 sequences are MNHEY and SVGAGI. V was shortened by 6 bases and J by 6 bases, with 14 bases between the two germline ends. CDR3 size: 13 residues. The CDR3 protein is CASSIRFRNGYTF. In DNA form, the CDR3 reads TGTGCCAGCAGCATAAGGTTCAGGAATGGCTACACCTTC.

The genes are TRBV2 and TRBJ2-7; 7 bases line up with TRBD1. CDR1 and CDR2 (germline): SNHLY, FYNNEI. There are 13 residues in the CDR3. J was trimmed by 5 bases and V by 8 bases; bases with no gene match: 9. The CDR3 loop reads CASCYDQGDEQYF. The CDR3 region has the DNA TGTGCCAGCTGTTATGACCAGGGGGACGAGCAGTACTTC. Combining the CDR3 with reference TRBV2 and TRBJ2-7 gives the whole variable domain EPEVTQTPSHQVTQMGQEVILRCVPISNHLYFYWYRQILGQKVEFLVSFYNNEISEKSEIFDDQFSVERPDGSNFTLKIRSTKLEDSAMYFCASCYDQGDEQYFGPGTRLTVT.

CDR3 sequence (DNA): TGTGCCAGCAGTCAGGGCCCTGGAAACACCATATATTTT. It specifies CASSQGPGNTIYF. This chain connects TRBV12-3 or TRBV12-4 to TRBJ1-3; a possible D gene is TRBD1 (5 bases). There are 13 residues in the CDR3. Trimming took 5 bases from V and 2 from J, leaving 7 bases between them.

The chain has TRBV24-1 and TRBJ2-1; 10 bases fit TRBD2. This CDR3 comprises 15 residues. The V gene end was trimmed by 4 bases and the J gene end by 8 bases; junction bases not matched to a gene: 7. The germline gives CDR1 KGHDR, CDR2 SFDVKD. The CDR3 protein is CATSDPQRGGYEQFF. As DNA, the CDR3 is TGTGCCACCAGTGACCCACAGCGGGGGGGGTATGAGCAGTTCTTC.

This clone was recorded a few times. The chain has TRBV9 and TRBJ1-2; D gene uncertain. Deletions cut 3 bases from V and 1 base from J, with 4 bases between. The CDR3 is 12 amino acids. The germline gives CDR1 SGDLS, CDR2 YYNGEE. The chain's CDR3 is CASSGSNYGYTF. In DNA form, the CDR3 reads TGTGCCAGCAGCGGGAGTAACTATGGCTACACCTTC. Drawing the rest from reference TRBV9 and TRBJ1-2, the complete variable domain is DSGVTQTPKHLITATGQRVTLRCSPRSGDLSVYWYQQSLDQGLQFLIQYYNGEERAKGNILERFSAQQFPDLHSELNLSSLELGDSALYFCASSGSNYGYTFGSGTRLTVV.

The rearrangement uses TRBV7-6 and TRBJ2-1; D call uncertain. Trimming removed 4 bases at V and 6 bases at J, with 16 bases between. Per germline, CDR1 SGHVS and CDR2 FNYEAQ. This CDR3 has 15 amino acids. The CDR3 DNA follows: TGTGCCAGCAGCTCCATTCATGATGGCCCCAATGAGCAGTTCTTC. It is translated as CASSSIHDGPNEQFF.

V and J are TRBV7-9 and TRBJ1-6; D is uncertain. The CDR3 totals 14 residues. Germline-derived CDR1 and CDR2 are SEHNR and FQNEAQ (reference sequence). The V end was cut by 5 bases, the J end by 10 bases, with 15 bases between. The CDR3 loop reads CASSAGGRASPLHF. The CDR3 bases are TGTGCCAGCAGCGCGGGAGGTAGGGCCTCACCCCTCCACTTT.

The rearrangement uses TRBV7-2 and TRBJ1-1, with D uncertain. The CDR3 has 14 residues. CDR1 is SGHTA, CDR2 FQGNSA, per germline. Trimming cost V 3 bases and J 3 bases, with 11 bases left between them. In DNA, the CDR3 is TGTGCCAGCAGCTTCGATCCCGACTACACTGAAGCTTTCTTT. Translated: CASSFDPDYTEAFF.

This chain links TRBV5-5 with TRBJ1-2; D is unresolved. CDR1 is SGHKS and CDR2 is YYEKEE in the germline V gene (reference sequence). With 0 bases removed from V and 0 bases from J, the gap between germline ends came to 9 bases. The CDR3 is made up of 15 amino acids. CDR3 amino acids: CASSLEPVANYGYTF. The DNA of the CDR3 is TGTGCCAGCAGCTTGGAGCCGGTGGCTAACTATGGCTACACCTTC.

V and J are TRBV10-2 and TRBJ1-4; 9 positions agree with TRBD1. CDR3 length: 16 amino acids. V lost 6 bases to trimming and J lost 10 bases; unmatched junction nucleotides: 15. Germline V gene data show CDR1 as WSHSY and CDR2 as SAAADI. The DNA for the CDR3 is TGCGCCAGCAGCCCCTCGCGGGGACAGGGAGGGGGAAAACTGTTTTTT. Amino acid sequence: CASSPSRGQGGGKLFF.

The genes are TRBV7-3 and TRBJ2-4; D may be TRBD2 (5 bases). The CDR3 is made up of 16 amino acids. V dropped 5 bases and J dropped 3 bases, with 17 bases sitting between them. Germline loops: CDR1 SGHTA, CDR2 FQGTGA. For the CDR3, the DNA is TGTGCCAGCAGCCGCGGGCTCGGGGAAGACAAAAACATTCAGTACTTC. It translates to CASSRGLGEDKNIQYF. Full variable domain (remainder filled in from reference TRBV7-3 and TRBJ2-4): GAGVSQTPSNKVTEKGKYVELRCDPISGHTALYWYRQSLGQGPEFLIYFQGTGAADDSGLPNDRFFAVRPEGSVSTLKIQRTERGDSAVYLCASSRGLGEDKNIQYFGAGTRLSVL.

The V and J genes are TRBV5-5 and TRBJ2-7, with 9 bases fitting TRBD1. Trimming at V came to 6 bases and at J to 1 base, leaving 2 bases not matched to a gene. The CDR3 runs 13 residues. Germline lookup yields CDR1 SGHKS and CDR2 YYEKEE (reference sequence). The CDR3 coding sequence is TGTGCCAGCAAGGGGACAGGGTCCTACGAGCAGTACTTC. Translating it yields CASKGTGSYEQYF.

The chain has TRBV5-1 and TRBJ1-2; 7 nucleotides line up with TRBD1. The germline CDR1 and CDR2 sequences are SGHRS and YFSETQ. The ends lost 3 bases at V and 2 bases at J; junction bases unmatched: 7. The CDR3 is 15 residues long. CDR3 residues: CASSWTGTENYGYTF. CDR3 in DNA: TGCGCCAGCAGCTGGACCGGGACAGAAAACTATGGCTACACCTTC.

This clone was detected once. The chain has TRBV7-9 and TRBJ2-3, with 8 positions matching TRBD2. The CDR3 is made up of 16 amino acids. CDR1 SEHNR and CDR2 FQNEAQ come from the germline V gene (reference sequence). Losses at the gene ends were 2 bases for V and 6 bases for J; bases not matched to a gene: 10. This CDR3 is CASSLQPGGPGDTQYF. CDR3 coding DNA: TGTGCCAGCAGCTTACAACCGGGGGGGCCGGGGGATACGCAGTATTTT.

J is TRBJ2-5 and V is TRBV2, with TRBD1 matching 8 bases. V trimming: 5 bases; J trimming: 1 base; junction bases outside the gene matches: 3. Germline V gene sequence: CDR1 SNHLY, CDR2 FYNNEI. The CDR3 has 14 residues. Written as DNA, the CDR3 is TGTGCCAGCAGTTTTGACAGGGGCCAAGAGACCCAGTACTTC. It specifies CASSFDRGQETQYF.

The chain combines TRBV7-6 with TRBJ2-1; TRBD2 agrees at 9 bases. The V gene's germline CDR1 is SGHVS and CDR2 FNYEAQ. V gave up 2 bases and J gave up 8 bases; unmatched junction bases: 7. The CDR3 has 15 amino acids. CDR3: CASSLRRGGHHEQFF. In DNA, the CDR3 is TGTGCCAGCAGCTTAAGGCGGGGGGGCCATCATGAGCAGTTCTTC. Complete variable domain (other parts from reference TRBV7-6 and TRBJ2-1): GAGVSQSPRYKVTKRGQDVALRCDPISGHVSLYWYRQALGQGPEFLTYFNYEAQQDKSGLPNDRFSAERPEGSISTLTIQRTEQRDSAMYRCASSLRRGGHHEQFFGPGTRLTVL.

The chain couples TRBV5-1 to TRBJ2-2; D possibly corresponds to TRBD1 (5 bases). V was trimmed by 0 bases and J by 5 bases, leaving 8 bases between them. The CDR3 totals 14 residues. Germline V lookup: CDR1 SGHRS, CDR2 YFSETQ. CDR3 amino acids: CASSLEGRTGELFF. CDR3 nucleotides: TGCGCCAGCAGCTTGGAGGGGCGGACCGGGGAGCTGTTTTTT.

This chain links TRBV7-2 with TRBJ2-3; 7 bases align to TRBD2. V gave up 2 bases and J gave up 2 bases; unmatched junction bases: 7. The germline V gene has CDR1 SGHTA and CDR2 FQGNSA. There are 16 residues in the CDR3. CDR3: CASSLLADPLTDTQYF. CDR3 DNA: TGTGCCAGCAGCTTACTAGCGGACCCCCTCACAGATACGCAGTATTTT.

This clone was observed a few times. This chain uses TRBV2 with TRBJ1-6, with D possibly TRBD1 on 6 matching bases. Trimming took 4 bases from V and 12 from J, leaving 13 bases between them. The germline V gene has CDR1 SNHLY and CDR2 FYNNEI. This CDR3 has 13 amino acids. CDR3 DNA sequence: TGTGCCAGCAGTGTCAGGGGTCTCAAACCCCTCCACTTT. As protein: CASSVRGLKPLHF.

The chain carries TRBV19 and TRBJ1-5, with a tentative D call TRBD1 (6 bases). CDR3 length: 15 amino acids. Trimming removed 3 bases at V and 0 bases at J, with 9 bases between. CDR1 and CDR2 (germline): LNHDA, SQIVND (reference sequence). CDR3 loop: CASSIQGSSNQPQHF. The CDR3, as DNA: TGTGCCAGTAGTATCCAGGGGAGTAGCAATCAGCCCCAGCATTTT.

J is TRBJ2-7 and V is TRBV9, with no clear D. Germline V gives CDR1 SGDLS, CDR2 YYNGEE. This CDR3 region has 14 residues. Deletions cut 4 bases from V and 6 bases from J, with 17 bases between. CDR3 protein: CASSLRGSPVEQYF. CDR3 in DNA: TGTGCCAGCAGCTTGAGAGGCTCCCCGGTCGAGCAGTACTTC.

V is TRBV5-1 and J is TRBJ2-7, with 14 positions matching TRBD2. This CDR3 spans 15 amino acids. Germline V gives CDR1 SGHRS, CDR2 YFSETQ. J gave up 6 bases and V 4 bases, and 6 bases lay outside the gene matches. The CDR3: CASSGGTSGGFEQYF. The CDR3 DNA reads TGCGCCAGCAGCGGCGGGACTAGCGGGGGCTTCGAGCAGTACTTC.

This chain uses TRBV5-1 with TRBJ2-7; D is ambiguous. Germline V lookup: CDR1 SGHRS, CDR2 YFSETQ. The CDR3 loop spans 14 amino acids. Trimming took off 4 bases at V and 6 bases at J, with 17 bases between the two ends. The CDR3 region is CASSPAATQGEQYF. DNA for the CDR3: TGCGCCAGCAGCCCGGCGGCCACCCAAGGCGAGCAGTACTTC.

This clone was seen just once. The chain employs TRBV19 and TRBJ2-4; possible D gene TRBD2, 6 bases. CDR3 size: 15 residues. Looked up from germline, CDR1 is LNHDA and CDR2 is SQIVND (reference sequence). Trimming removed 4 bases at V and 7 bases at J, with 17 bases between. The CDR3 nucleotides read TGTGCCAGTAGTACTTCCGGGACGGGGGAGAACATTCAGTACTTC. This encodes CASSTSGTGENIQYF.

The chain joins TRBV3-1 (or the pseudogene TRBV3-2) to TRBJ1-1; 9 bases line up with TRBD1. Trimming at V came to 1 base and at J to 2 bases, leaving 5 bases not matched to a gene. The length of the CDR3 is 16 residues. CDR1 is LGHDT, CDR2 YNNKEL, per germline (reference sequence). Here the CDR3 DNA reads TGTGCCAGCAGCCAAGTAGGCACAGGGGGCAACACTGAAGCTTTCTTT. Its translation is CASSQVGTGGNTEAFF.

The chain has TRBV4-2 and TRBJ2-7; D unresolved. V lost 4 bases and J lost 3, with 4 bases in between. Looked up from germline, CDR1 is LGHNA and CDR2 is YNFKEQ. This CDR3 region has 11 residues. Here the CDR3 DNA reads TGTGCCAGCAGCCCCGGCTACGAGCAGTACTTC. This sequence encodes CASSPGYEQYF.

The CDR3 bases are TGTGCCAGCAGCCTACTAGCGGGGGGTATACGCTCCTACGAGCAGTACTTC. This codes for CASSLLAGGIRSYEQYF. The V call is TRBV21-1, the J call TRBJ2-7; the table's TRBD2 call for D was not verified on the DNA. TRBV21-1 is a pseudogene. There are 17 residues in the CDR3.